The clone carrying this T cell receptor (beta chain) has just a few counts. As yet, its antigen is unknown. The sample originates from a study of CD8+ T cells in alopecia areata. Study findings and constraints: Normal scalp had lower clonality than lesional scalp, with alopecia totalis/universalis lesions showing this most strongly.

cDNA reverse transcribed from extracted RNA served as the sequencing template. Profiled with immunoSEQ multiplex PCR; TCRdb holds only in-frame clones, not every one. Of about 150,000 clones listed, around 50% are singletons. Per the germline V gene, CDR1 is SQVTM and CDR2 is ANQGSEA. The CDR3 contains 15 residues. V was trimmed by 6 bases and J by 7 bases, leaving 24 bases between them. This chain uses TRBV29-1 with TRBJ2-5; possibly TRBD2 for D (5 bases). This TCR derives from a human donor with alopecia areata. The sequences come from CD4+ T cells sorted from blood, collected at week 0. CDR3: CSVTLEGAIKRTQYF. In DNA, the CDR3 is TGCAGCGTAACCCTCGAGGGAGCTATCAAGAGGACCCAGTACTTC.